Sequencing of this TCR beta chain was carried out in a study of blood T cell repertoires in COVID-19. The CDR3 spans 11 residues. The ends were cut back, 3 bases at V and 9 bases at J, with 6 bases in the middle. TCRdb keeps only in-frame clones here, not all; method: immunoSEQ multiplex PCR. The table includes approximately 350,000 clones, 80% to 90% detected once. Participants' reported clinical history set cohort assignment. V and J are TRBV12-3 or TRBV12-4 and TRBJ1-5, with D unresolved. This TCR derives from a man between 18 and 35 years old who had recovered from COVID-19. The sequenced sample was PBMCs or T cells enriched from blood (not recorded which). CDR3 bases: TGTGCCAGCAGTTTCCGGGGGCCCCAGCATTTT. Translating gives CASSFRGPQHF.